The T cell receptor beta chain described here comes from a study of identical twins. The CDR3 is 13 residues long. Germline CDR1 is MNHNY and CDR2 is SVGAGI (reference sequence). V was pared by 2 bases and J by 5 bases, with 7 bases between. TCRdb analysed the 5' RACE reads with MiXCR anew, one entry per CDR3 protein. The data hold 1.5 million to 2 million distinct CDR3 sequences, with around 29% observed a single time. The V call is TRBV6-6, the J call TRBJ2-1; D is ambiguous. Sequencing input: cord blood. This receptor was identified in a newborn girl in good health. The CDR3 is CASSYELHNEQFF. CDR3 nucleotide sequence: TGTGCCAGCAGTTACGAGCTACACAATGAGCAGTTCTTC.